These 7 T cell receptor beta chains share one sample of origin, sequenced in a study of blood T cell repertoires in COVID-19. Produced via immunoSEQ multiplex PCR; TCRdb's table is partial and in-frame only. The profile covers about 160,000 clones, with about 85% appearing a single time and around 5.3% taken by the ten largest. Sequenced input: PBMCs or T cells enriched from blood (not recorded which). The receptor set was obtained from a woman in her forties with acute COVID-19.

The table lists this clone with a few counts. The chain employs TRBV7-9 and TRBJ2-1; D remains ambiguous. The V gene's germline CDR1 is SEHNR and CDR2 FQNEAQ (reference sequence). CDR3 length: 15 amino acids. V lost 5 bases to trimming and J lost 4 bases, with 15 bases between them. The chain's CDR3 is CASSPGRSRYNEQFF. For the CDR3, the DNA is TGTGCCAGCAGCCCCGGTCGAAGCCGGTACAATGAGCAGTTCTTC. The variable domain in full, with the rest retrieved from reference TRBV7-9 and TRBJ2-1, is DTGVSQNPRHKITKRGQNVTFRCDPISEHNRLYWYRQTLGQGPEFLTYFQNEAQLEKSRLLSDRFSAERPKGSFSTLEIQRTEQGDSAMYLCASSPGRSRYNEQFFGPGTRLTVL.

The V gene is TRBV6-1, the J gene TRBJ1-2; 12 nucleotides align to TRBD1. Germline assignment: CDR1 MNHNS and CDR2 SASEGT. Trimming took 0 bases from V and 3 from J; bases not matched to a gene: 2. The CDR3 spans 16 residues. The CDR3: CASSEAGQGADYGYTF. Written as DNA, the CDR3 is TGTGCCAGCAGTGAAGCGGGACAGGGGGCGGACTATGGCTACACCTTC.

This clone was observed a few times. This sequence joins TRBV19 and TRBJ2-6; D remains unclear. This CDR3 region has 15 residues. Germline CDR1 is LNHDA and CDR2 is SQIVND (reference sequence). Trimming took 5 bases from V and 1 from J, leaving 9 bases between them. The CDR3 reads CASSVDLSGANVLTF. The CDR3 DNA reads as TGTGCCAGTAGTGTTGATCTATCTGGGGCCAACGTCCTGACTTTC.

The V and J genes are TRBV19 and TRBJ2-2; weak D call: TRBD1 (8 bases). Trimming cost V 6 bases and J 5 bases, with 25 bases left between them. The CDR3 loop spans 18 amino acids. In germline, CDR1 is LNHDA, CDR2 SQIVND (reference sequence). The CDR3 bases are TGTGCCAGTAGGGATCTGGCAGGGGGCGGCGGGAGAACCGGGGAGCTGTTTTTT. It codes for CASRDLAGGGGRTGELFF.

This clone was picked up one time. This chain connects TRBV25-1 to TRBJ2-1; TRBD2 agrees at 7 bases. Losses at the gene ends were 7 bases for V and 10 bases for J; bases not matched to a gene: 7. The CDR3 covers 12 residues. Germline V CDR1 and CDR2: MGHDK, SYGVNS. The CDR3 DNA is TGTGCCAGCACGTCCTCGGGACTAGAGCAGTTCTTC. It specifies CASTSSGLEQFF. Full variable domain (missing parts from reference TRBV25-1 and TRBJ2-1): EADIYQTPRYLVIGTGKKITLECSQTMGHDKMYWYQQDPGMELHLIHYSYGVNSTEKGDLSSESTVSRIRTEHFPLTLESARPSHTSQYLCASTSSGLEQFFGPGTRLTVL.

The chain joins TRBV2 to TRBJ2-7, with 8 nucleotides matching TRBD2. Germline V gene data show CDR1 as SNHLY and CDR2 as FYNNEI. The junction had 8 bases not matched to a gene; V was cut back by 1 base and J by 3 bases. This CDR3 has 16 amino acids. CDR3 DNA: TGTGCCAGCAGTGAAGGTGGCGCGGGAGGCCTCTACGAGCAGTACTTC. Translation: CASSEGGAGGLYEQYF.

V and J are TRBV13 and TRBJ2-1; 10 bases are a match to TRBD1. The CDR3 sequence is 16 residues long. CDR1 and CDR2 (germline): PRHDT, FYEKMQ (reference sequence). Trimming at V came to 5 bases and at J to 5 bases, leaving 9 bases not matched to a gene. The CDR3 reads CASSPTDRGRNNEQFF. The CDR3 nucleotides read TGTGCCAGCAGCCCAACCGACAGGGGGCGGAACAATGAGCAGTTCTTC.